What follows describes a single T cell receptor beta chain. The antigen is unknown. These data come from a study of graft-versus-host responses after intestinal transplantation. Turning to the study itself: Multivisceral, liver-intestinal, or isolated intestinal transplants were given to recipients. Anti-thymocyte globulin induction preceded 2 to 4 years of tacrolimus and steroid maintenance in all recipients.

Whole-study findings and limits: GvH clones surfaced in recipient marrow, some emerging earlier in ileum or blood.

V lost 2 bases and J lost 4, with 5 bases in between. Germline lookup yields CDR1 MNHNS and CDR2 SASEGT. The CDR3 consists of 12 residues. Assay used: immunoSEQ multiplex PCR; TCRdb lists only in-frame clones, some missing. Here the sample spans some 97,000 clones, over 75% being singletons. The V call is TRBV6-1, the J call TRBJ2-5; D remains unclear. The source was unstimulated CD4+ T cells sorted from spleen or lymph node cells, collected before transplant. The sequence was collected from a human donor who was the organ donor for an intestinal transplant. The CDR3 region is CASSETLETQYF. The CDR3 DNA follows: TGTGCCAGCAGTGAAACCCTAGAGACCCAGTACTTC.